Listed below are T cell receptor beta chains from one sample, sequenced in a study of cytomegalovirus exposure and HLA in healthy donors. Using immunoSEQ multiplex PCR, the repertoire was profiled, and TCRdb retains in-frame clones only, with some absent. Among around 150,000 clones, about four fifths were seen once, and the ten largest hold over 2%. The sequencing input was PBMCs. These receptors were taken from a man aged 30 to 45 in good health and CMV-seronegative. Each CDR3 is given with its conserved first and last residue. The order of the fields is CDR3 protein, CDR3 DNA, D gene, V gene, clone size, J gene. The D gene is left open where the match is weak. Clone size is stated in some rows and not others, as once, few, many or a class when expanded.

CASSSWTGPNQPQHF TGTGCCAGCAGTTCCTGGACAGGGCCGAATCAGCCCCAGCATTTT TRBD1 TRBV27 . TRBJ1-5
CAISDRGQYEQYF TGTGCCATCAGTGACAGGGGGCAATACGAGCAGTACTTC TRBD1 TRBV10-3 . TRBJ2-7
CASSVGLAIDTQYF TGCGCCAGCAGCGTGGGACTAGCGATCGATACGCAGTATTTT TRBD2 TRBV5-1 . TRBJ2-3
CSATGPDGYTF TGCAGTGCTACAGGGCCCGATGGCTACACCTTC . TRBV20-1 . TRBJ1-2
CASSEQGLYGYTF TGCGCCAGCAGTGAGCAGGGTCTTTATGGCTACACCTTC . TRBV10-1 few TRBJ1-2
CASSILAGESTDTQYF TGCGCCAGCAGCATATTAGCGGGGGAAAGCACAGATACGCAGTATTTT TRBD2 TRBV4-1 . TRBJ2-3
CASSQGAAYEQYF TGTGCCAGCAGCCAGGGGGCCGCCTACGAGCAGTACTTC . TRBV14 . TRBJ2-7
CASSPQTSGRTPDTQYF TGTGCCAGCAGCCCACAAACTAGCGGGCGAACCCCAGATACGCAGTATTTT TRBD2 TRBV4-2 once TRBJ2-3
CASTAGTSGTDTQYF TGCGCCAGCACTGCCGGGACTAGCGGGACAGATACGCAGTATTTT TRBD2 TRBV10-1 few TRBJ2-3
CASMGKTNTGELFF TGTGCCAGTATGGGCAAGACGAACACCGGGGAGCTGTTTTTT . TRBV19 . TRBJ2-2